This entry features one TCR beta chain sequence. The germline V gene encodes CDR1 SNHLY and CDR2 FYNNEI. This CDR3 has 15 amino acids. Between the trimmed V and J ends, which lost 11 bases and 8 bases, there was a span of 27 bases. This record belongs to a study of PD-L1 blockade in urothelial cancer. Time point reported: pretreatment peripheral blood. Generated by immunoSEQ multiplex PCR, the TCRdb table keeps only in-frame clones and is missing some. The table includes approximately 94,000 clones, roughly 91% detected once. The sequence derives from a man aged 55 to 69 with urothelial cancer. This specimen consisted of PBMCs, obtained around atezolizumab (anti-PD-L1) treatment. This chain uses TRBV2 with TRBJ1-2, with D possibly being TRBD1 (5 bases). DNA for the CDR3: TGTGCCTGGACACCGGACGCCGGAAGGCCCATAGGCTACACCTTC. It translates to CAWTPDAGRPIGYTF.